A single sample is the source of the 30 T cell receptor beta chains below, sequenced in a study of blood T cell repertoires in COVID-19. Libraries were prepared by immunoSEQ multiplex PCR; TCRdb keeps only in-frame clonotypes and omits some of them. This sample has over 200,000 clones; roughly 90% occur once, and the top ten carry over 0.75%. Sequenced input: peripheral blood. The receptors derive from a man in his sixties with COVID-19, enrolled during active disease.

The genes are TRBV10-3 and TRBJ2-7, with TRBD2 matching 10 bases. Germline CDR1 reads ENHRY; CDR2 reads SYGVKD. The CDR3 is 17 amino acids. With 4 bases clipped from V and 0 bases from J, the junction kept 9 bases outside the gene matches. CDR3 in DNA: TGTGCCATCAGTGGCTCGGATCTAGCGGGGGCCTCCTACGAGCAGTACTTC. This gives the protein CAISGSDLAGASYEQYF.

The CDR3 is CASNGQGASYEQYF. CDR3 in DNA: TGCGCCAGCAACGGACAGGGGGCCTCCTACGAGCAGTACTTC. The gene calls are TRBV10-2 and TRBJ2-7, with TRBD1 matching over 11 bases. Germline CDR1 and CDR2: WSHSY and SAAADI. The CDR3 is 14 amino acids. V lost 7 bases and J lost 0; bases outside the gene matches: 2.

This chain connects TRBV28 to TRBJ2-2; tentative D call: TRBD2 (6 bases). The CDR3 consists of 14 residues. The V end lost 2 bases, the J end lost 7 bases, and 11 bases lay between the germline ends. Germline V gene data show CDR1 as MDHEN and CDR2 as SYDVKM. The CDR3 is CASSLRRAGGELFF. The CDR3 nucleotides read TGTGCCAGCAGTTTAAGGAGGGCGGGCGGGGAGCTGTTTTTT.

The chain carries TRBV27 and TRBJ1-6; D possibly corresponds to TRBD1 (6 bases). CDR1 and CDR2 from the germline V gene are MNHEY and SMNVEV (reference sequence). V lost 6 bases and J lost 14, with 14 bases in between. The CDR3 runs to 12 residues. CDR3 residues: CASREGGAALHF. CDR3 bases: TGTGCCAGCAGGGAGGGGGGGGCAGCCCTCCACTTT.

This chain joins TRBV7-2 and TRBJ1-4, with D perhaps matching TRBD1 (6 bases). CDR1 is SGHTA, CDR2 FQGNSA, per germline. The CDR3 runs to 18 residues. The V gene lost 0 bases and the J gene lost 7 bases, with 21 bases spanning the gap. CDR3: CASSLAHPGTIQGEKLFF. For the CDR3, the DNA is TGTGCCAGCAGCTTAGCTCACCCTGGGACAATACAGGGTGAAAAACTGTTTTTT.

The CDR3: CASSISQGGSYEQYF. CDR3 DNA sequence: TGTGCCAGTAGTATATCCCAGGGAGGCTCCTACGAGCAGTACTTC. V and J are TRBV19 and TRBJ2-7, with a weak D call TRBD2 (6 bases). The germline V and J ends were trimmed by 2 bases and 0 bases, with 11 bases remaining between them. The CDR3 extends over 15 amino acids. Germline V gene lookup returns CDR1 LNHDA and CDR2 SQIVND (reference sequence). The full variable domain, rest sourced from reference TRBV19 and TRBJ2-7, is DGGITQSPKYLFRKEGQNVTLSCEQNLNHDAMYWYRQDPGQGLRLIYYSQIVNDFQKGDIAEGYSVSREKKESFPLTVTSAQKNPTAFYLCASSISQGGSYEQYFGPGTRLTVT.

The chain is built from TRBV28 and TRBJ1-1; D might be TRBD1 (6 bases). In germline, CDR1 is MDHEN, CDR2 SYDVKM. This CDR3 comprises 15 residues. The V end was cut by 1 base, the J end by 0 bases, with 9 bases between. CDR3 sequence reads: CASSLSGVMNTEAFF. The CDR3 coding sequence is TGTGCCAGCAGTTTATCAGGGGTCATGAACACTGAAGCTTTCTTT. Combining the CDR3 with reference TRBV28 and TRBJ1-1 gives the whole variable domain DVKVTQSSRYLVKRTGEKVFLECVQDMDHENMFWYRQDPGLGLRLIYFSYDVKMKEKGDIPEGYSVSREKKERFSLILESASTNQTSMYLCASSLSGVMNTEAFFGQGTRLTVV.

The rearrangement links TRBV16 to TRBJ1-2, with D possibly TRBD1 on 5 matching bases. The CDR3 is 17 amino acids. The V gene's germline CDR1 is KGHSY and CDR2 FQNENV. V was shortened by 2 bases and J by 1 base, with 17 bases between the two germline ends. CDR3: CASSQPQGVQLNYGYTF. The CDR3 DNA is TGTGCCAGCAGCCAACCTCAAGGGGTTCAACTTAACTATGGCTACACCTTC.

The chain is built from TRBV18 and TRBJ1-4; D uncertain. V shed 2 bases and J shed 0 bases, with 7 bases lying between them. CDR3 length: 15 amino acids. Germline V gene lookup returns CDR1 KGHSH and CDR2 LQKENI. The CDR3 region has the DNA TGTGCCAGCTCACCAGCCAGCGCAACTAATGAAAAACTGTTTTTT. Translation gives CASSPASATNEKLFF.

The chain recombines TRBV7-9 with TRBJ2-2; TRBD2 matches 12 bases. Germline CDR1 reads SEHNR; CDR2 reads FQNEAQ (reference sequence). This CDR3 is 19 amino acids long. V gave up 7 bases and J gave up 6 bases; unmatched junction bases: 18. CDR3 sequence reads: CASTTQATSGGGWAGELFF. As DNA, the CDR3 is TGTGCCAGCACCACTCAGGCGACTAGCGGGGGAGGTTGGGCCGGGGAGCTGTTTTTT.

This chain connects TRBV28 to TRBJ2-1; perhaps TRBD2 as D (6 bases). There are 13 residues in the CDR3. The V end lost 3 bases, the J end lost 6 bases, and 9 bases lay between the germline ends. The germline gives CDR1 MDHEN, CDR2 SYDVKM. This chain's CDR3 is CASSFGGSNEQFF. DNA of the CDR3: TGTGCCAGCAGTTTTGGAGGGTCCAATGAGCAGTTCTTC.

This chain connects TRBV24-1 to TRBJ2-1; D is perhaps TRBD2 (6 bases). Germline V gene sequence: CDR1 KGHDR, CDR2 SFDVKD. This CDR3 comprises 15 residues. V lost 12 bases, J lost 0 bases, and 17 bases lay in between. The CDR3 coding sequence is TGTGCCTCCTCCTCTGGAGGGAGCTCCTACAATGAGCAGTTCTTC. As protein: CASSSGGSSYNEQFF.

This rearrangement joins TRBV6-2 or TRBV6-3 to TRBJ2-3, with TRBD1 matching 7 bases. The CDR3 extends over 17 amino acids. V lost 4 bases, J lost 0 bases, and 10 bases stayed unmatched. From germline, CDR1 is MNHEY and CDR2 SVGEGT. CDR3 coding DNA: TGTGCCAGCAGTTTCCTCGAGGGGACAGCTAGCACAGATACGCAGTATTTT. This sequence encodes CASSFLEGTASTDTQYF.

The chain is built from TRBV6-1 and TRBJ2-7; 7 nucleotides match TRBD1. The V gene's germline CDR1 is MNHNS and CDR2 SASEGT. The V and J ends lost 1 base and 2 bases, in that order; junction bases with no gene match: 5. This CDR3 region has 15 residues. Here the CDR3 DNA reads TGTGCCAGCAGTGAAGGGGACAGTTCTGCCTACGAGCAGTACTTC. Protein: CASSEGDSSAYEQYF.

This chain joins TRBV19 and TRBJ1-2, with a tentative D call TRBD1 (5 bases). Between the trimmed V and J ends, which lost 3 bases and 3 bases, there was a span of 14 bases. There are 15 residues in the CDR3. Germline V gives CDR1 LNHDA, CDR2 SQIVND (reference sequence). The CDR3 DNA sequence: TGTGCCAGTAGTATTGCACAGGCACCCTACTATGGCTACACCTTC. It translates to CASSIAQAPYYGYTF.

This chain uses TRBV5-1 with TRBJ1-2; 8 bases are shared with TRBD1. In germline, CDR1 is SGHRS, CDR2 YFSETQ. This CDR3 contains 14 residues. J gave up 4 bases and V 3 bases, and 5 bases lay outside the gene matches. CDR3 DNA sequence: TGCGCCAGCAGCTCCATGACAGGGGTCTATGGCTACACCTTC. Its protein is CASSSMTGVYGYTF. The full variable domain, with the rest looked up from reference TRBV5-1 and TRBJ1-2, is KAGVTQTPRYLIKTRGQQVTLSCSPISGHRSVSWYQQTPGQGLQFLFEYFSETQRNKGNFPGRFSGRQFSNSRSEMNVSTLELGDSALYLCASSSMTGVYGYTFGSGTRLTVV.

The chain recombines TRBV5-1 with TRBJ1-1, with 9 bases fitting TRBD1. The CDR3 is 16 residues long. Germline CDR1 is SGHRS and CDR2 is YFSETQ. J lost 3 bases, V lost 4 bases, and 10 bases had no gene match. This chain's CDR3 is CASSPSERTGDTEAFF. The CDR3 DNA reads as TGCGCCAGCAGCCCAAGCGAAAGGACAGGGGACACTGAAGCTTTCTTT.

The CDR3 coding sequence is TGTGCCACCCGGACAGGGATCGGAACAGATACGCAGTATTTT. Amino acid sequence: CATRTGIGTDTQYF. The V gene is TRBV2, the J gene TRBJ2-3; 8 bases align to TRBD1. Germline values: CDR1 SNHLY, CDR2 FYNNEI. With V trimmed by 10 bases and J by 3 bases, 9 bases remained unmatched. The CDR3 has 14 amino acids. Full variable domain (outside the CDR3, taken from reference TRBV2 and TRBJ2-3): EPEVTQTPSHQVTQMGQEVILRCVPISNHLYFYWYRQILGQKVEFLVSFYNNEISEKSEIFDDQFSVERPDGSNFTLKIRSTKLEDSAMYFCATRTGIGTDTQYFGPGTRLTVL.

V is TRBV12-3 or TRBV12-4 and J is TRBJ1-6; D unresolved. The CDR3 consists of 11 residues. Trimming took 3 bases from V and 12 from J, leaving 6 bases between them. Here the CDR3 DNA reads TGTGCCAGCAGTTTCCGAGGACCCCTCCACTTT. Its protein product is CASSFRGPLHF.

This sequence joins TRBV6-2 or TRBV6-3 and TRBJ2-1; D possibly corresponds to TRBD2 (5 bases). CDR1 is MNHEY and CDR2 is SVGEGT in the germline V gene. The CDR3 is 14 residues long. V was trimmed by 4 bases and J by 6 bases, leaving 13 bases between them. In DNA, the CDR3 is TGTGCCAGCAGTTCTCCGAGGGCCACCAATGAGCAGTTCTTC. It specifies CASSSPRATNEQFF.

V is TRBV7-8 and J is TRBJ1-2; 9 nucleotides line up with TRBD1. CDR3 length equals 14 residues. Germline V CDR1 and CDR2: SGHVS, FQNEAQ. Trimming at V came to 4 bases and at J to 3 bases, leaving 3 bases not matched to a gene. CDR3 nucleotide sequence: TGTGCCAGCAGCTCGGGACAGGGAGACTATGGCTACACCTTC. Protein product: CASSSGQGDYGYTF.

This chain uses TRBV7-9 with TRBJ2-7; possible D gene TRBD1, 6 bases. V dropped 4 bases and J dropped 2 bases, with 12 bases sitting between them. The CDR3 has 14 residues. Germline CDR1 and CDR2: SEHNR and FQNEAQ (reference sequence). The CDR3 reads CASSSLRDTYEQYF. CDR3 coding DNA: TGTGCCAGCAGCTCCCTCCGGGACACCTACGAGCAGTACTTC.

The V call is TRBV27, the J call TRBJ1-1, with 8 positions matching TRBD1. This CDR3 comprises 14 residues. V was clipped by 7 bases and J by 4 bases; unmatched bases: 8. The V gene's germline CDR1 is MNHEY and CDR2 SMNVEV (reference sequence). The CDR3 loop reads CASKPGGVGTEAFF. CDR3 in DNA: TGTGCCAGCAAGCCAGGGGGCGTGGGCACTGAAGCTTTCTTT.

The CDR3 sequence: CASSIKSGMNTGELFF. In nucleotides, the CDR3 is TGTGCCAGTAGTATCAAATCAGGGATGAACACCGGGGAGCTGTTTTTT. This sequence joins TRBV19 and TRBJ2-2; D is possibly TRBD1 (5 bases). Germline V gene sequence: CDR1 LNHDA, CDR2 SQIVND (reference sequence). The V and J ends lost 3 bases and 1 base respectively, with 12 bases between them. The CDR3 has 16 amino acids.

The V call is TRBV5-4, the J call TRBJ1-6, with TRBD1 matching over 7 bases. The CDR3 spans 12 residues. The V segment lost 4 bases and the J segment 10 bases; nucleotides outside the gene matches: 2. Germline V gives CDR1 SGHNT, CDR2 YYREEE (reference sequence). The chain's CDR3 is CASSPGGSPLHF. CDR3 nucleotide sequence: TGTGCCAGCAGCCCAGGGGGGTCACCCCTCCACTTT.

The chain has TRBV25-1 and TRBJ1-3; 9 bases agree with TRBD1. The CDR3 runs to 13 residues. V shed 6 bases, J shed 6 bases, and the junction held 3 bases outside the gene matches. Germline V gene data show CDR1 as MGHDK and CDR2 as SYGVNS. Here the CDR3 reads CASRGQGANTIYF. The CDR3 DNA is TGTGCCAGCAGGGGACAGGGTGCAAACACCATATATTTT.

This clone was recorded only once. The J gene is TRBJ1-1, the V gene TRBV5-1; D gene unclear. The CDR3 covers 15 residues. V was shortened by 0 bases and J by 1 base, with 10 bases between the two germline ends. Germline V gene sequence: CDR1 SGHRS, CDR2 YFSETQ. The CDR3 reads CASSLGGVPNTEAFF. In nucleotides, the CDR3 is TGCGCCAGCAGCTTGGGTGGAGTCCCGAACACTGAAGCTTTCTTT.

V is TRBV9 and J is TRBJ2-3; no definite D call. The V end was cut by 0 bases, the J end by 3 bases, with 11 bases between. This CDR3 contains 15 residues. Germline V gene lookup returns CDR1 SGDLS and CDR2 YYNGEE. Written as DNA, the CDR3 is TGTGCCAGCAGCGTAGCTGGGCAGGAAACAGATACGCAGTATTTT. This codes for CASSVAGQETDTQYF.

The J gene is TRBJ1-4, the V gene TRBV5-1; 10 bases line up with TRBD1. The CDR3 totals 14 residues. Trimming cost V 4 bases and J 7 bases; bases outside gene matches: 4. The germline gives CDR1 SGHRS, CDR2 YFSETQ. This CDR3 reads CASSHDRGLEKLFF. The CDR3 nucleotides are TGCGCCAGCAGCCACGACAGGGGGCTTGAAAAACTGTTTTTT.

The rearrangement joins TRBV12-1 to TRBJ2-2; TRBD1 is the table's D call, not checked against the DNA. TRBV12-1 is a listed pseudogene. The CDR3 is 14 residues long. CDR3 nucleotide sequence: TGTGCCAGCAGCTTCAACAGGGATACCGGGGAGCTGTTTTTT. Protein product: CASSFNRDTGELFF.